The clone carrying this T cell receptor (beta chain) was observed a handful of times. Its antigen is as yet unknown. Germline and junction disagree at one end, which may indicate a read error. The data were obtained in a study of long-term antiretroviral therapy in people with HIV. The CDR3 loop spans 13 amino acids. Per germline, CDR1 SSHAT and CDR2 FNYEAQ (reference sequence). Points from the study as a whole: Blood sampling spanned 2004 to 2017, possibly under older ART regimens. Relative to transplant donor controls, diversity remained lower despite increasing after ART. Repertoire dominance by clones expanded before ART was seen at all time points.

It was version v3.0 of the immunoSEQ assay that was run at survey level. TCRdb's copy holds only in-frame clones and misses some; the assay was immunoSEQ multiplex PCR. The repertoire has under 30,000 clones, roughly four fifths of them found once; the top ten carry about 10%. This clonotype was sampled from a man aged 18 to 30 with HIV. The sequencing here drew on unsorted PBMCs, taken 0.8 years before starting antiretroviral therapy. This chain uses TRBV7-7 with TRBJ2-2; D is undetermined. CDR3 nucleotide sequence: TGTGCTAGCAGCACTCAGGCAACCGGGGAGCTGTTTTTT. This gives the protein CASSTQATGELFF.